What follows are 7 T cell receptor beta chains derived from one specimen sequenced in a study of shared clonotypes between healthy human individuals (TCRdb year 2020). The library was generated by the immunoSEQ multiplex PCR assay. TCRdb mirrors the immuneACCESS table, restricted to in-frame sequences. Some clones are absent from its copies; in checked studies, under half trace to an unresolved V gene, and the reason for the others is unknown. The sample table holds approximately 1,500,000 clones, of which 98% were seen once. The ten largest clonotypes hold about 0.4% of the sample. The sequenced material came from naive CD4+ T cells sorted from blood. This specimen's cell subset or site label, interpreted: CD45RA+ positively selected. The receptors originated from a man aged 30-40 years in good health.

The V gene is TRBV6-5, the J gene TRBJ1-1; D gene uncertain. The CDR3 has 13 residues. V lost 6 bases, J lost 0 bases, and 8 bases lay in between. Germline CDR1 MNHEY, CDR2 SVGAGI. CDR3 in amino acids: CASRRTMNTEAFF. CDR3 sequence (DNA): TGTGCCAGCAGGAGAACTATGAACACTGAAGCTTTCTTT.

This chain uses TRBV2 with TRBJ1-3; D not certain. Germline assignment: CDR1 SNHLY and CDR2 FYNNEI. The CDR3 runs to 15 residues. V gave up 4 bases and J gave up 2 bases, with 12 bases separating them. CDR3 in amino acids: CASSARTAAGNTIYF. In DNA, the CDR3 is TGTGCCAGCAGTGCTCGGACGGCCGCTGGAAACACCATATATTTT.

The chain combines TRBV6-4 with TRBJ1-2, with 8 bases lining up with TRBD1. From germline, CDR1 is MRHNA and CDR2 SNTAGT. CDR3 size: 13 residues. V shed 6 bases and J 8 bases; nucleotides not matched to a gene: 8. Here the CDR3 DNA reads TGTGCCAGCAGGGCGGGGACAGGTCGGGGCTACACCTTC. Encoded protein: CASRAGTGRGYTF.

The gene calls are TRBV2 and TRBJ2-2; TRBD2 agrees at 11 bases. The CDR3 extends over 17 amino acids. The germline CDR1 and CDR2 sequences are SNHLY and FYNNEI. The ends lost 6 bases at V and 4 bases at J; junction bases unmatched: 10. The CDR3 region has the DNA TGTGCCAGCAGACCAAAGGCTAGCGGGAGGTCCACCGGGGAGCTGTTTTTT. It encodes CASRPKASGRSTGELFF.

The rearrangement links TRBV29-1 to TRBJ2-7, with D possibly being TRBD1 (6 bases). The germline CDR1 and CDR2 sequences are SQVTM and ANQGSEA. This CDR3 has 11 residues. Deletions cut 5 bases from V and 5 bases from J, with 10 bases between. CDR3 region: CSVTTGHEQYF. CDR3 nucleotides: TGCAGCGTTACTACAGGGCACGAGCAGTACTTC.

This rearrangement joins TRBV15 to TRBJ2-7; 9 nucleotides agree with TRBD2. Germline trimming cut 0 bases from V and 4 bases from J; bases unmatched to any gene: 13. The CDR3 has 18 residues. Germline lookup yields CDR1 LNHNV and CDR2 YYDKDF (reference sequence). The CDR3 DNA reads as TGTGCCACCAGCAGAGATTCAGTCCGTAGCGGGAGATTATACGAGCAGTACTTC. The encoded protein is CATSRDSVRSGRLYEQYF.

This rearrangement joins TRBV28 to TRBJ1-1, with D unresolved. The ends were cut back, 5 bases at V and 12 bases at J, with 16 bases in the middle. The CDR3 has 12 residues. Germline assignment: CDR1 MDHEN and CDR2 SYDVKM. DNA of the CDR3: TGTGCCAGCAGTCCCCGGAGGGCGGCGACTTTCTTT. Encoded protein: CASSPRRAATFF.